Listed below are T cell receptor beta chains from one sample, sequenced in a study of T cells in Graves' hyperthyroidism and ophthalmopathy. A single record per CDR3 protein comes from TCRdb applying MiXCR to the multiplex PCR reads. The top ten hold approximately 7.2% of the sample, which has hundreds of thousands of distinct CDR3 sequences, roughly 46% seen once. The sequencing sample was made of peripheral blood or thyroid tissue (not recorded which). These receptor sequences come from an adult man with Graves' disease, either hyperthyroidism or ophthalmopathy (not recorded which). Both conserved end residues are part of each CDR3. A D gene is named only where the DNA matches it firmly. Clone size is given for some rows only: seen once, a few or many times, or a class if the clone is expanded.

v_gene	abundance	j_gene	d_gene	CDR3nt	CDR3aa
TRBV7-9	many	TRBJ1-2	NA	TGTGCCAGCAGCCCAGTGGATGGTGGCTACACCTTC	CASSPVDGGYTF
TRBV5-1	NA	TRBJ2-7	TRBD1	TGCGCCAGCAGCTCGGGGACAGGGAATGTGTACGAGCAGTACTTC	CASSSGTGNVYEQYF
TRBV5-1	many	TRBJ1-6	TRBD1	TGCGCCAGCAGCCTCGGGACAGATCGTAATTCACCCCTCCACTTT	CASSLGTDRNSPLHF
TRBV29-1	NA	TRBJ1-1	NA	TGCAGCCAAGGGGGTCTGAACACTGAAGCTTTCTTT	CSQGGLNTEAFF
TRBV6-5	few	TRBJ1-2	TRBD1	TGTGCCAGCAGACCGGGACAGGGGGCTGGAGGCTACACCTTC	CASRPGQGAGGYTF
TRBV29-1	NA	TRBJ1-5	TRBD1	TGCAGCGTTGAGACAGGGGTTGGGCAGCCCCAGCATTTT	CSVETGVGQPQHF
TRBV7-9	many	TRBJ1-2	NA	TGTGCCAGCAGCGGAAGCGGGGGGGGCTCTGGCTACACCTTC	CASSGSGGGSGYTF
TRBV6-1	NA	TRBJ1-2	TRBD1	TGTGCCAGCAGTGAAAGGGACAGGACTTACTATGGCTACACCTTC	CASSERDRTYYGYTF
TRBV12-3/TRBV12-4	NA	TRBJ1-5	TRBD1	TGTGCCAGCAGTTTAGCGACAGGGGGCTACCAGCCCCAGCATTTT	CASSLATGGYQPQHF
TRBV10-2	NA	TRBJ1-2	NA	TGCGCCAGCAGTGATCACGTTACGGAGGGAGCTGGCTACACCTTC	CASSDHVTEGAGYTF
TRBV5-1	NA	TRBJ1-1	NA	TGCGCCAGCAGCTTGGGCGGGGGCTGGGACACTGAAGCTTTCTTT	CASSLGGGWDTEAFF
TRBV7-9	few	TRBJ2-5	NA	TGTGCCAGCAGCTTTTGGGGCCAGGAGACCCAGTACTTC	CASSFWGQETQYF
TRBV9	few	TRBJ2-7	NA	TGTGCCAGCAGCGCTGGATGGGGGCTCTCGGGCGAGCAGTACTTC	CASSAGWGLSGEQYF
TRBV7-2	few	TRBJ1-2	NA	TGTGCCAGCAGCTTAGTAGGTGGACCGAACTATGGCTACACCTTC	CASSLVGGPNYGYTF
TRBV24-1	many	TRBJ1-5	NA	TGTGCCACCAGTGACCCCGGGGCGGATCAGCCCCAGCATTTT	CATSDPGADQPQHF
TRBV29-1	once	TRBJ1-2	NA	TGCAGACGGGACGGCTACTATGGCTACACCTTC	CRRDGYYGYTF
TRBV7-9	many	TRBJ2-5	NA	TGTGCCAGCAGCTTTGGGGGAGACGGGACCCAGTACTTC	CASSFGGDGTQYF
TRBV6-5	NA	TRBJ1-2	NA	TGTGCCAGCAGTTACTCGGCGGGAATAGAAGGCTACACCTTC	CASSYSAGIEGYTF
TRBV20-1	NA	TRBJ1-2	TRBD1	TGCAGTGCTAGCGGACAGGGAGGGGGCTACACCTTC	CSASGQGGGYTF
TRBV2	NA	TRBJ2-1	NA	TGTGCCAGCAGCCGGACGGAGAATGAGCAGTTCTTC	CASSRTENEQFF
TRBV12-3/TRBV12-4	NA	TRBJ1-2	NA	TGTGCCAGCACCCGAAACACGTTAGCTAACTATGGCTACACCTTC	CASTRNTLANYGYTF
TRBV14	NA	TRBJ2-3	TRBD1	TGTGCCAGCAGCCAAGATATGACAGGGGGGGGAAAGGGTACGCAGTATTTT	CASSQDMTGGGKGTQYF
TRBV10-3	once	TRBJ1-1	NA	TGTGCCATCAGCATCTCAGTGAACACTGAAGCTTTCTTT	CAISISVNTEAFF
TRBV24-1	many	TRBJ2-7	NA	TGTGCCACCAGTGGTCCGTCTTACGAGCAGTACTTC	CATSGPSYEQYF